Listed here are 22 T cell receptor beta chains from one sample, sequenced in a study of response to subunit inactivated influenza vaccine. A single record per CDR3 protein comes from TCRdb applying MiXCR to the RT-PCR reads. This sample has about 520,000 distinct CDR3 sequences, with over 25% found just once. Sequenced material: CD4+ T cells sorted from PBMCs, taken roughly 5 days after vaccination. The receptor set was obtained from a man aged 50 to 60 who received an inactivated influenza vaccine.

Points on this clonotype: A read error may produce the germline difference seen at one junction end. V and J are TRBV20-1 and TRBJ2-1; 8 bases match TRBD2. The CDR3 contains 16 residues. The germline CDR1 and CDR2 sequences are DFQATT and SNEGSKA (reference sequence). CDR3 nucleotide sequence: TGCTGTGCTAGACCAAAGGGACTAGTCTCATACAATGAGCAGTTCTTC. Encoded protein: CCARPKGLVSYNEQFF.

The rearrangement joins TRBV7-2 to TRBJ1-5; 7 positions match TRBD1. CDR3 length: 14 amino acids. The J segment lost 7 bases and the V segment lost 6 bases, leaving 9 bases of the junction unmatched. Per germline, CDR1 SGHTA and CDR2 FQGNSA. For the CDR3, the DNA is TGTGCCAGCAGGAAGCAGGGGGGCGGGCAGCCCCAGCATTTT. This codes for CASRKQGGGQPQHF.

This clonotype was seen a handful of times. The chain links TRBV10-3 to TRBJ2-3, with 9 nucleotides matching TRBD2. Trimming at V came to 8 bases and at J to 3 bases, leaving 0 bases not matched to a gene. Germline V gene sequence: CDR1 ENHRY, CDR2 SYGVKD. The CDR3 has 12 residues. The CDR3 region has the DNA TGTGCCATCGCGGGAGGGACAGATACGCAGTATTTT. Translating gives CAIAGGTDTQYF.

This chain joins TRBV7-6 and TRBJ2-7; TRBD1 is a possible D gene (6 bases). CDR3 size: 15 residues. Trimming stripped 5 bases from V and 3 bases from J, with 17 bases between. Germline-derived CDR1 and CDR2 are SGHVS and FNYEAQ. The CDR3 here is CASSPRTGFHYEQYF. The CDR3 DNA reads as TGTGCCAGCAGCCCGCGAACAGGGTTTCACTACGAGCAGTACTTC.

The chain is built from TRBV20-1 and TRBJ2-3; no clear D gene. Trimming shortened V by 0 bases and J by 4 bases, and 14 bases separated the two germline ends. From germline, CDR1 is DFQATT and CDR2 SNEGSKA (reference sequence). This CDR3 contains 15 residues. The DNA for the CDR3 is TGCAGTGCTAGAGACCCTCGAGGAGTAGCAGATACGCAGTATTTT. Amino acids: CSARDPRGVADTQYF.

The chain recombines TRBV29-1 with TRBJ2-3; 8 nucleotides agree with TRBD2. CDR1 SQVTM and CDR2 ANQGSEA come from the germline V gene. After removal of 4 bases from V and 2 bases from J, the junction contained 8 bases not matched to a gene. The CDR3 has 15 amino acids. The DNA for the CDR3 is TGCAGCGTTGGGGGAGCGGGGGCCAACACAGATACGCAGTATTTT. Translating gives CSVGGAGANTDTQYF.

The genes are TRBV14 and TRBJ2-5; D not certain. The CDR3 sequence is 12 residues long. The V gene's germline CDR1 is SGHDN and CDR2 FVKESK. The V and J ends lost 3 bases and 4 bases respectively, with 6 bases between them. CDR3 amino acids: CASSHQRETQYF. In DNA form, the CDR3 reads TGTGCCAGCAGCCACCAGAGAGAGACCCAGTACTTC.

The V and J genes are TRBV6-1 and TRBJ1-3; D uncertain. The CDR3 runs to 16 residues. With 5 bases removed from V and 3 bases from J, the gap between germline ends came to 17 bases. Germline V gene lookup returns CDR1 MNHNS and CDR2 SASEGT. CDR3: CASSTNKPAGGNTIYF. The DNA for the CDR3 is TGTGCCAGCAGTACCAATAAGCCGGCCGGTGGAAACACCATATATTTT.

This clonotype was seen more than once but under ten times. The chain is built from TRBV12-3 or TRBV12-4 and TRBJ2-7; D is undetermined. This CDR3 has 13 residues. V was clipped by 4 bases and J by 6 bases, with 13 bases between them. CDR3: CASSSHPLGEQYF. The CDR3 DNA reads TGTGCCAGCAGTTCGCACCCCCTGGGCGAGCAGTACTTC.

The chain carries TRBV6-5 and TRBJ2-1; the D is unclear. This CDR3 is built from 12 residues. V gave up 2 bases and J gave up 9 bases, with 8 bases separating them. CDR1 is MNHEY and CDR2 is SVGAGI in the germline V gene. The DNA for the CDR3 is TGTGCCAGCAGTTACGGGGTTGGTGAGCAGTTCTTC. Its translation is CASSYGVGEQFF.

The chain recombines TRBV5-7 with TRBJ2-7; no firm D call. Being an ORF, TRBV5-7 has a function that is uncertain. Trimming removed 7 bases from V and 4 bases from J, with 9 bases in between. CDR3 length equals 11 residues. For the CDR3, the DNA is TGTGCCAGCCTCTATTCGTACGAGCAGTACTTC. It codes for CASLYSYEQYF.

The table lists this clonotype with a few counts. This sequence joins TRBV6-2 or TRBV6-3 and TRBJ1-5, with unresolved D. The V end lost 4 bases, the J end lost 7 bases, and 17 bases lay between the germline ends. CDR1 and CDR2 (germline): MNHEY, SVGEGT. This CDR3 spans 15 amino acids. The CDR3: CASSSQVLRAQPQHF. The CDR3 coding sequence is TGTGCCAGCAGTTCTCAAGTCTTGAGGGCCCAGCCCCAGCATTTT.

This chain connects TRBV5-1 to TRBJ2-6; possible D gene TRBD2, 6 bases. The V end lost 4 bases, the J end lost 1 base, and 9 bases lay between the germline ends. The CDR3 length is 15 residues. Germline lookup yields CDR1 SGHRS and CDR2 YFSETQ. The CDR3 loop reads CASSPGLSGANVLTF. For the CDR3, the DNA is TGCGCCAGCAGCCCAGGACTATCTGGGGCCAACGTCCTGACTTTC.

The chain carries TRBV7-2 and TRBJ2-5; D tentatively reads TRBD1 or TRBD2 (6 bases each). The V end lost 5 bases, the J end lost 3 bases, and 13 bases lay between the germline ends. The CDR3 consists of 14 residues. CDR1 and CDR2 from the germline V gene are SGHTA and FQGNSA. CDR3 region: CASSRGGWKETQYF. The CDR3 DNA sequence: TGTGCCAGCAGCCGAGGGGGGTGGAAAGAGACCCAGTACTTC. Combining the CDR3 with reference TRBV7-2 and TRBJ2-5 gives the whole variable domain GAGVSQSPSNKVTEKGKDVELRCDPISGHTALYWYRQSLGQGLEFLIYFQGNSAPDKSGLPSDRFSAERTGGSVSTLTIQRTQQEDSAVYLCASSRGGWKETQYFGPGTRLLVL.

This clonotype was seen only a few times. The chain combines TRBV20-1 with TRBJ1-2; no definite D call. Germline values: CDR1 DFQATT, CDR2 SNEGSKA (reference sequence). Deletions cut 6 bases from V and 7 bases from J, with 9 bases between. The length of the CDR3 is 10 residues. As DNA, the CDR3 is TGCAGTGCCACAAAGTCTGGCTACACCTTC. Its translation is CSATKSGYTF.

The chain is built from TRBV5-1 and TRBJ2-3, with D tentatively TRBD1 or TRBD2 (5 bases each). This CDR3 has 16 amino acids. Between the trimmed V and J ends, which lost 3 bases and 0 bases, there was a span of 14 bases. The germline V gene has CDR1 SGHRS and CDR2 YFSETQ. CDR3 DNA sequence: TGCGCCAGCAGCTCCGGGACGTTGGCTAGCACAGATACGCAGTATTTT. Its protein product is CASSSGTLASTDTQYF. Filled out from reference TRBV5-1 and TRBJ2-3, the complete variable domain reads KAGVTQTPRYLIKTRGQQVTLSCSPISGHRSVSWYQQTPGQGLQFLFEYFSETQRNKGNFPGRFSGRQFSNSRSEMNVSTLELGDSALYLCASSSGTLASTDTQYFGPGTRLTVL.

This clonotype was seen only a few times. J is TRBJ2-1 and V is TRBV29-1; maybe TRBD2 (5 bases). Germline assignment: CDR1 SQVTM and CDR2 ANQGSEA. Trimming took 4 bases from V and 2 from J, leaving 9 bases between them. This CDR3 has 13 amino acids. CDR3 sequence reads: CSVVERTYNEQFF. As DNA, the CDR3 is TGCAGCGTTGTGGAGCGGACCTACAATGAGCAGTTCTTC.

This clonotype was seen a few times. This rearrangement joins TRBV20-1 to TRBJ2-3; 9 bases agree with TRBD2. CDR1 and CDR2 from the germline V gene are DFQATT and SNEGSKA (reference sequence). V lost 6 bases to trimming and J lost 2 bases; unmatched junction nucleotides: 12. The CDR3 sequence is 16 residues long. The CDR3 spells CSALLHSGGNTDTQYF. CDR3 in DNA: TGCAGTGCGCTATTACATAGCGGGGGAAACACAGATACGCAGTATTTT.

The chain couples TRBV7-2 to TRBJ1-6; D perhaps matches TRBD1 (6 bases). The ends were cut back, 7 bases at V and 7 bases at J, with 17 bases in the middle. From germline, CDR1 is SGHTA and CDR2 FQGNSA. CDR3 length equals 15 residues. CDR3 coding DNA: TGTGCCAGCATCCACGACAGGTCTGGGAATTCACCCCTCCACTTT. As protein: CASIHDRSGNSPLHF.

This clonotype was detected only a few times. The chain uses TRBV29-1 and TRBJ2-1; D not resolved. The CDR3 is 12 residues long. Germline values: CDR1 SQVTM, CDR2 ANQGSEA. The V and J ends lost 3 bases and 8 bases respectively, with 11 bases between them. The CDR3 region is CSVEARIDEQFF. CDR3 DNA sequence: TGCAGCGTTGAGGCTAGAATCGATGAGCAGTTCTTC.

This clonotype was counted only a few times. This rearrangement joins TRBV20-1 to TRBJ2-3; D perhaps matches TRBD2 (6 bases). The CDR3 is 11 amino acids. The V gene's germline CDR1 is DFQATT and CDR2 SNEGSKA (reference sequence). V lost 1 base and J 15 bases, leaving 14 bases between the germline ends. CDR3 DNA: TGCAGTGCTAGAGGTAGCGGATTAACCTATTTT. It translates to CSARGSGLTYF.

This clonotype was counted only a few times. The V gene is TRBV24-1, the J gene TRBJ2-1; weak D call: TRBD1 (7 bases). Trimming took 3 bases from V and 8 from J, leaving 16 bases between them. Germline CDR1 is KGHDR and CDR2 is SFDVKD. CDR3 length: 15 amino acids. The CDR3 is CATSDDRETGDEQFF. CDR3 DNA: TGTGCCACCAGTGATGACAGGGAGACGGGGGATGAGCAGTTCTTC.